Following are 6 T cell receptor beta chains from one sample sequenced in a study of beta chain features in type 1 diabetes. Their antigen targets remain unknown. Expressed TCRB transcripts were sequenced because the isolated RNA had all been reverse transcribed beforehand. TCRdb keeps only in-frame clones here, not all; method: immunoSEQ multiplex PCR. The sample contains approximately 160,000 clones, roughly 63% of which appear only once. Study-level findings and limits: People with Type 1 diabetes carried modestly yet significantly shorter TCRB CDR3s in all four CD4+ subsets.

Sequenced: naive CD4+ T cells from blood. These TCRs come from a man aged 25-40 years with type 1 diabetes.

The V call is TRBV30, the J call TRBJ2-3; D gene unclear. Per the germline V gene, CDR1 is GTSNPN and CDR2 is SVGIG (reference sequence). CDR3 length: 15 amino acids. V lost 0 bases and J lost 8, with 18 bases in between. CDR3 nucleotide sequence: TGTGCCTGGAGTGTAGTTCAGGTCTCGACGGCTACGCAGTATTTT. It is translated as CAWSVVQVSTATQYF. Variable domain in full (rest from reference TRBV30 and TRBJ2-3): SQTIHQWPATLVQPVGSPLSLECTVEGTSNPNLYWYRQAAGRGLQLLFYSVGIGQISSEVPQNLSASRPQDRQFILSSKKLLLSDSGFYLCAWSVVQVSTATQYFGPGTRLTVL.

This chain uses TRBV29-1 with TRBJ2-5; TRBD2 matches at 7 bases. Germline CDR1 and CDR2: SQVTM and ANQGSEA. V gave up 0 bases and J gave up 0 bases; unmatched junction bases: 4. CDR3 size: 15 residues. CDR3 region: CSVEELGGYQETQYF. The CDR3 DNA sequence: TGCAGCGTTGAAGAGCTGGGAGGGTACCAAGAGACCCAGTACTTC.

V usage is TRBV18 and J usage is TRBJ1-1, with 8 nucleotides matching TRBD1. From germline, CDR1 is KGHSH and CDR2 LQKENI. The CDR3 contains 15 residues. V was clipped by 5 bases and J by 6 bases; unmatched bases: 11. The CDR3 DNA reads TGTGCCAGCTCAGGTATGACAGGGGAGGTCGCTGAAGCTTTCTTT. Its protein product is CASSGMTGEVAEAFF.

The CDR3, as DNA: TGTGCCAGCAGCCAAGATTGGGTGCGGGCCTACAATGAGCAGTTCTTC. Its translation is CASSQDWVRAYNEQFF. The chain joins TRBV14 to TRBJ2-1; possible D gene TRBD2, 5 bases. CDR3 length equals 16 residues. Per germline, CDR1 SGHDN and CDR2 FVKESK. V lost 0 bases to trimming and J lost 2 bases, with 11 bases between them.

This clone was seen a few times. The chain links TRBV29-1 to TRBJ2-7; 7 nucleotides line up with TRBD1. CDR3 length: 13 residues. Germline V gene data show CDR1 as SQVTM and CDR2 as ANQGSEA. V trimming: 6 bases; J trimming: 6 bases; junction bases outside the gene matches: 11. The DNA of the CDR3 is TGCAGCGTCCGGACCAGGGGGTCCCCCGAGCAGTACTTC. Amino acid sequence: CSVRTRGSPEQYF.

CDR3 DNA sequence: TGTGCCAGCAGCCCGACAGTACCCGCTGAGCAGTTCTTC. Translated: CASSPTVPAEQFF. The chain has TRBV14 and TRBJ2-1; weak D call: TRBD1 (5 bases). V gave up 4 bases and J gave up 9 bases, with 13 bases separating them. Germline loops: CDR1 SGHDN, CDR2 FVKESK. The CDR3 loop spans 13 amino acids. Full variable domain (outside the CDR3, taken from reference TRBV14 and TRBJ2-1): EAGVTQFPSHSVIEKGQTVTLRCDPISGHDNLYWYRRVMGKEIKFLLHFVKESKQDESGMPNNRFLAERTGGTYSTLKVQPAELEDSGVYFCASSPTVPAEQFFGPGTRLTVL.